The 5 T cell receptor beta chains below were found in one sample sequenced in a study of shared clonotypes between healthy human individuals. The protocol was immunoSEQ multiplex PCR, while the TCRdb copy is restricted to in-frame clones and leaves out a portion. The repertoire has 950,000 to 1,100,000 clones, about 77% of them found once; the top ten carry about 1.5%. The sequencing input was memory CD4+ T cells sorted from blood. Subset specified: CD45RA-negative fraction. The receptors come from a man younger than 35 in good health.

The CDR3 DNA reads as TGTGCCAGCACTGGGGACAGAAATGGTGGAAACACCATATATTTT. It encodes CASTGDRNGGNTIYF. The rearrangement uses TRBV6-5 and TRBJ1-3; 7 nucleotides agree with TRBD1. Germline V CDR1 and CDR2: MNHEY, SVGAGI. V shed 7 bases and J 3 bases; nucleotides not matched to a gene: 9. CDR3 length equals 15 residues.

This rearrangement joins TRBV7-2 to TRBJ2-3, with 9 bases fitting TRBD2. There are 15 residues in the CDR3. After removal of 3 bases from V and 3 bases from J, the junction contained 4 bases not matched to a gene. From germline, CDR1 is SGHTA and CDR2 FQGNSA. The CDR3 DNA sequence: TGTGCCAGCAGCTTGGCGGGAGGGCCGACAGATACGCAGTATTTT. Encoded protein: CASSLAGGPTDTQYF. The full variable domain, its missing parts supplied by reference TRBV7-2 and TRBJ2-3, is GAGVSQSPSNKVTEKGKDVELRCDPISGHTALYWYRQSLGQGLEFLIYFQGNSAPDKSGLPSDRFSAERTGGSVSTLTIQRTQQEDSAVYLCASSLAGGPTDTQYFGPGTRLTVL.

This clone turned up a few times. J is TRBJ1-2 and V is TRBV7-9; 8 positions match TRBD1. This CDR3 is built from 13 residues. CDR1 SEHNR and CDR2 FQNEAQ come from the germline V gene (reference sequence). V shed 6 bases and J 13 bases; nucleotides not matched to a gene: 13. Written as DNA, the CDR3 is TGTGCCAGCAGTTCCGGGACAGGAGAAACCCTCACCTTC. Translated: CASSSGTGETLTF.

A word on this clone: Other DNA sequences in the same sample also yield this CDR3. The chain recombines TRBV5-1 with TRBJ2-2, with D tentatively TRBD2 (6 bases). The CDR3 extends over 15 amino acids. The V end was cut by 4 bases, the J end by 1 base, with 11 bases between. CDR1 SGHRS and CDR2 YFSETQ come from the germline V gene. CDR3 coding DNA: TGCGCCAGCAGCCGGGGCGGGATGAACACCGGGGAGCTGTTTTTT. Residues: CASSRGGMNTGELFF. Looking up the rest from reference TRBV5-1 and TRBJ2-2 gives the full variable domain: KAGVTQTPRYLIKTRGQQVTLSCSPISGHRSVSWYQQTPGQGLQFLFEYFSETQRNKGNFPGRFSGRQFSNSRSEMNVSTLELGDSALYLCASSRGGMNTGELFFGEGSRLTVL.

CDR3 in DNA: TGTGCCAGCAGCATAGGCCGGGGGGCTAATCTGTACGAGCAGTACTTC. The encoded protein is CASSIGRGANLYEQYF. V usage is TRBV11-2 and J usage is TRBJ2-7; possible D gene TRBD2, 7 bases. The length of the CDR3 is 16 residues. Trimming left V 5 bases short and J 4 bases short, with 21 bases between. Germline V gene sequence: CDR1 SGHAT, CDR2 FQNNGV.